This T cell receptor (beta chain) was recorded in a study of cytomegalovirus exposure and HLA in healthy donors. Findings and caveats of the study: The likely explanation for a cluster of highly shared sequence variants was sequencing artifact. The HLA-A and HLA-B alleles of most subjects were reportedly predicted accurately from TCR beta sequences.

Concerning this clone itself: The antigen is not known.

CDR1 and CDR2 (germline): SNHLY, FYNNEI. This CDR3 contains 16 residues. With 6 bases clipped from V and 0 bases from J, the junction kept 5 bases outside the gene matches. The study ran its PCR with 60 Vbeta and 13 Jbeta primers. Method: immunoSEQ multiplex PCR; TCRdb's copy keeps in-frame clones and lacks some. The table has fewer than 200,000 clones, around nine tenths seen once. Participants comprised healthy donors of bone marrow. The chain recombines TRBV2 with TRBJ2-7; 13 bases agree with TRBD2. Source material: PBMCs. This receptor was identified in a woman aged 30 to 39 in good health and CMV-seronegative. As DNA, the CDR3 is TGTGCCAGCAGGGGGACTAGCGGGGCCTTCTCCTACGAGCAGTACTTC. Its protein product is CASRGTSGAFSYEQYF.